The clone carrying this T cell receptor (beta chain) was detected ten times or more. The antigen is not known. The record originates from a study of T cells in Graves' hyperthyroidism and ophthalmopathy. Whole-study findings and limits: Before onset, ophthalmopathy was predicted by the model a median roughly six months earlier. Blood also contained most expanded thyroid clonotypes above 0.001. Ophthalmopathy stood apart from stable hyperthyroidism in a 13 V-J model.

Fresh peripheral blood, 9.5 to 10 ml of it, supplied the PBMCs. The CDR3 runs 15 residues. The V gene end was trimmed by 5 bases and the J gene end by 5 bases; junction bases not matched to a gene: 7. Germline CDR1 and CDR2: MNHNS and SASEGT. Amplified TCR beta CDR3 regions derived from RNA transcripts. HTBI primers were used for first-round RT-PCR of the TCR CDR3. Using its own MiXCR run on the multiplex PCR reads, TCRdb lists one record per CDR3 protein. The repertoire has approximately 700,000 distinct CDR3 sequences, around 15% of them found once; the top ten carry approximately 8.4%. The source is a young man with Graves' hyperthyroidism. The chain links TRBV6-1 to TRBJ2-5, with 11 bases that match TRBD1. What was sequenced was blood. This CDR3 reads CASSFGQGAGETQYF. The CDR3 DNA follows: TGTGCCAGCAGTTTCGGACAGGGGGCCGGGGAGACCCAGTACTTC.